This record looks at one T cell receptor (beta chain) sequence and its context. This receptor's antigen is unknown. Within one base of it there is no much larger clone, and no base qualities were kept. The data stem from a study of post-analysis software for immune sequencing data (dated by TCRdb to between 2014 and 2016). Context from the whole study: Relapsing-remitting, secondary progressive and progressive-relapsing multiple sclerosis were recorded as disease courses, and subtype annotation was lacking for some patients. A subset of samples was prepared in parallel using single-end sample barcoding, then pooled and co-amplified after Illumina adapter ligation. The patient repertoires were compared against around 11 previously published healthy control repertoires obtained from donors aged 6 to 25 years.

What the study reported, not specific to this receptor: Roughly 5 TRBV segments, including TRBV5-6, TRBV5-1 and TRBV20-1, were significantly more frequent in patients than controls. Normalized Chao1 diversity was significantly lower in multiple sclerosis patients than controls, suggesting substantial peripheral T-cell clonal expansion. Strong co-clustering of samples prepared in the same batch was shown by direct clustering with F measure, prompting a batch-effect correction. The multiple sclerosis patient group was slightly younger than the control group.

The CDR3 has 14 amino acids, counting the end cysteine and phenylalanine. Only the CDR3 part of the read is kept: 42 bases, read in frame from the first base. V loses 7 bases, J loses 8 bases, and the germline ends lie 18 bases apart. Based on the germline V gene (reference sequence), the CDR1 and CDR2 sequences are MNHEY and SMNVEV. Library preparation used PCR. TCRdb shows the sequencer as Illumina HiSeq 2500. To reduce PCR and sequencing biases, unique molecular identifiers were incorporated into the TCR beta cDNA libraries. About 500,000 cDNA molecules were obtained per 1 to 10 million input T cells, so each molecule approximated one T cell. The same protocol used for the earlier healthy control dataset was applied to prepare and sequence the patient libraries. Within a given batch, samples were prepared together, multiplexed and sequenced on the same HiSeq lane. Concerning the study's data processing: Raw barcoded reads were processed with MIGEC, and single-read molecular identifier groups were discarded before consensus assembly and CDR3 extraction. Clonotype tables were post-analysed with VDJtools, normalizing diversity by down-sampling all datasets to the smallest sample size. Repertoire overlap clustering matched CDR3 amino acid but not nucleotide sequences to correct batch-related cross-sample contamination. TCRdb trimmed public reads at Q25 via fastp, called clones via MiXCR and kept in-frame beta chains. Each entry merges the rows of one CDR3 protein and shows their most common DNA and genes. The V and J calls here are based on TCRdb, not the publication. Counted in this sample were 700,000 to 900,000 distinct CDR3 sequences; roughly 46% of them appeared once. Jointly, the top ten make up 4.9% of the sample.

TCR beta repertoires were profiled from peripheral blood of roughly 13 young patients with multiple sclerosis to demonstrate the VDJtools post-analysis software. Multiple sclerosis patients were children and adolescents aged about 6 to 16 years. The sequence derives from a girl aged 10-17 years with multiple sclerosis. The chain is assembled from TRBV27 and TRBJ2-1; the D gene is perhaps TRBD2, on 6 matching bases. Source material: blood. Here the CDR3 is given as CASTPVTGGYEQFF. The DNA sequence is TGTGCCAGCACCCCCGTTACCGGGGGATATGAGCAGTTCTTC.